What follows are 16 T cell receptor beta chains derived from one specimen sequenced in a study of control samples from healthy donors and cancer patients. Generated by immunoSEQ multiplex PCR, the TCRdb table keeps only in-frame clones and is missing some. The sample includes 30,000 or so clones, less than 95% of them seen just once. What was sequenced was blood. The receptors come from a man aged 55 to 70 in good health.

The rearrangement links TRBV7-9 to TRBJ1-2; 7 positions match TRBD1. Germline-derived CDR1 and CDR2 are SEHNR and FQNEAQ (reference sequence). The CDR3 runs to 13 residues. Trimming removed 5 bases from V and 8 bases from J; junction bases left unmatched: 8. CDR3 sequence (DNA): TGTGCCAGCAGCCGGGGGACAGCGGTAGGCTACACCTTC. Its protein is CASSRGTAVGYTF.

The J gene is TRBJ1-2, the V gene TRBV5-4; 9 nucleotides match TRBD1. Germline-derived CDR1 and CDR2 are SGHNT and YYREEE (reference sequence). The CDR3 has 16 residues. The V segment lost 2 bases and the J segment 5 bases; nucleotides outside the gene matches: 10. CDR3 sequence: CASSFRAGQGSYGYTF. The CDR3 coding sequence is TGTGCCAGCAGCTTTAGGGCCGGACAGGGGAGTTATGGCTACACCTTC. Supplemented by reference TRBV5-4 and TRBJ1-2, the full variable domain reads ETGVTQSPTHLIKTRGQQVTLRCSSQSGHNTVSWYQQALGQGPQFIFQYYREEENGRGNFPPRFSGLQFPNYSSELNVNALELDDSALYLCASSFRAGQGSYGYTFGSGTRLTVV.

The chain recombines TRBV14 with TRBJ1-2, with D unresolved. In germline, CDR1 is SGHDN, CDR2 FVKESK. The V and J ends lost 0 bases and 3 bases respectively, with 5 bases between them. This CDR3 region has 13 residues. CDR3 sequence: CASSQDLYYGYTF. The CDR3 region has the DNA TGTGCCAGCAGCCAAGACCTCTACTATGGCTACACCTTC.

The V call is TRBV10-2, the J call TRBJ2-1, with D possibly TRBD2 on 6 matching bases. Between the trimmed V and J ends, which lost 6 bases and 2 bases, there was a span of 14 bases. Looked up from germline, CDR1 is WSHSY and CDR2 is SAAADI. CDR3 length equals 15 residues. The DNA of the CDR3 is TGCGCCAGCAGGCCGGCTAGCGTCACCTACAATGAGCAGTTCTTC. Protein product: CASRPASVTYNEQFF.

The rearrangement joins TRBV7-8 to TRBJ1-2; 7 bases fit TRBD1. Germline-derived CDR1 and CDR2 are SGHVS and FQNEAQ. CDR3 length: 14 amino acids. V was pared by 4 bases and J by 0 bases, with 2 bases of the junction left unmatched. CDR3 DNA sequence: TGTGCCAGCAGCTCGGGACAGACTAACTATGGCTACACCTTC. It is translated as CASSSGQTNYGYTF.

The rearrangement links TRBV5-6 to TRBJ2-3; D not resolved. Germline V lookup: CDR1 SGHDT, CDR2 YYEEEE. The CDR3 loop spans 14 amino acids. Trimming took off 0 bases at V and 2 bases at J, with 7 bases between the two ends. Here the CDR3 DNA reads TGTGCCAGCAGCTTGGGATTTACCACAGATACGCAGTATTTT. As protein: CASSLGFTTDTQYF.

The chain has TRBV11-2 and TRBJ1-2, with unresolved D. Looked up from germline, CDR1 is SGHAT and CDR2 is FQNNGV. The CDR3 is made up of 15 amino acids. Trimming cost V 1 base and J 0 bases, with 9 bases left between them. The CDR3 DNA reads as TGTGCCAGCAGCTTAGTAGGAAAAGCTAACTATGGCTACACCTTC. Translating it yields CASSLVGKANYGYTF.

The chain has TRBV5-6 and TRBJ1-1; perhaps TRBD1 as D (5 bases). Germline V lookup: CDR1 SGHDT, CDR2 YYEEEE. This CDR3 has 14 amino acids. V lost 4 bases, J lost 6 bases, and 16 bases lay in between. This CDR3 reads CASSTRDSRPEAFF. The CDR3 coding sequence is TGTGCCAGCAGCACAAGGGACTCGCGGCCTGAAGCTTTCTTT.

The V gene is TRBV28, the J gene TRBJ1-2; possibly TRBD1 for D (5 bases). The CDR3 runs to 14 residues. Germline CDR1 MDHEN, CDR2 SYDVKM. The V and J ends lost 6 bases and 4 bases respectively, with 15 bases between them. The CDR3 DNA follows: TGTGCCAGCAGCGCGGGACGTCTCCCCTATGGCTACACCTTC. Translating gives CASSAGRLPYGYTF.

CDR3 nucleotide sequence: TGTGCCAGCAGTTCCTCAGGGTCTGGGGCCAACGTCCTGACTTTC. The encoded protein is CASSSSGSGANVLTF. The rearrangement links TRBV27 to TRBJ2-6, with D possibly TRBD1 on 5 matching bases. CDR1 MNHEY and CDR2 SMNVEV come from the germline V gene (reference sequence). Trimming took 4 bases from V and 1 from J, leaving 8 bases between them. CDR3 length equals 15 residues.

This chain connects TRBV7-6 to TRBJ2-3, with D uncertain. V lost 1 base, J lost 5 bases, and 13 bases lay in between. Germline V gene lookup returns CDR1 SGHVS and CDR2 FNYEAQ. The CDR3 length is 15 residues. The CDR3 region is CASSLGSPRLDTQYF. DNA for the CDR3: TGTGCCAGCAGCTTAGGTAGCCCGAGGTTAGATACGCAGTATTTT.

This clone was found once. This sequence joins TRBV5-8 and TRBJ2-5; 10 nucleotides line up with TRBD2. Germline V gene sequence: CDR1 SGHTS, CDR2 YDEGEE. J gave up 4 bases and V 5 bases, and 11 bases lay outside the gene matches. CDR3 length: 16 amino acids. CDR3 residues: CASRLRSGGGRETQYF. The CDR3, as DNA: TGTGCCAGCAGGCTCCGGAGCGGGGGGGGGCGAGAGACCCAGTACTTC.

The chain employs TRBV5-5 and TRBJ2-7, with TRBD2 matching 7 bases. Germline V gene data show CDR1 as SGHKS and CDR2 as YYEKEE (reference sequence). V shed 1 base, J shed 3 bases, and the junction held 4 bases outside the gene matches. The CDR3 length is 14 residues. This CDR3 is CASSLQGGNYEQYF. DNA for the CDR3: TGTGCCAGCAGCTTGCAGGGAGGGAACTACGAGCAGTACTTC.

The gene calls are TRBV10-3 and TRBJ1-1; D is unresolved. V lost 3 bases and J lost 2, with 13 bases in between. This CDR3 spans 15 amino acids. Germline values: CDR1 ENHRY, CDR2 SYGVKD. This CDR3 reads CAISDFGKTNTEAFF. CDR3 DNA sequence: TGTGCCATCAGTGATTTTGGGAAGACTAACACTGAAGCTTTCTTT.

V and J are TRBV4-1 and TRBJ2-7; 10 bases align to TRBD1. Trimming cost V 0 bases and J 6 bases; bases outside gene matches: 11. From germline, CDR1 is MGHRA and CDR2 YSYEKL. This CDR3 contains 17 residues. The CDR3 DNA reads TGCGCCAGCAGCCAAGAAGGAGGGGGACAGGGGAGGTCCGAGCAGTACTTC. This gives the protein CASSQEGGGQGRSEQYF.

This clone occurred a few times. The chain has TRBV6-5 and TRBJ1-1; D gene unclear. The germline V gene has CDR1 MNHEY and CDR2 SVGAGI. Between the trimmed V and J ends, which lost 2 bases and 0 bases, there was a span of 13 bases. The CDR3 has 16 amino acids. The CDR3 region is CASSYRAGRMNTEAFF. The CDR3 coding sequence is TGTGCCAGCAGTTACAGGGCAGGCAGGATGAACACTGAAGCTTTCTTT.